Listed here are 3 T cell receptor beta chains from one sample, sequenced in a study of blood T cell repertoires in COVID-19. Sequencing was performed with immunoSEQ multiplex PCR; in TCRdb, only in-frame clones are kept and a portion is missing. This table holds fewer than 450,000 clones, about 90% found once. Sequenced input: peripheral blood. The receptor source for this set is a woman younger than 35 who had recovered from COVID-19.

CDR3 coding DNA: TGTGCCAGCAGCTGGGGGGGCTGGGGGCCTGAAGCTTTCTTT. It yields the protein CASSWGGWGPEAFF. The rearrangement uses TRBV11-3 and TRBJ1-1; possibly TRBD1 for D (6 bases). V was cut by 4 bases and J by 6 bases, with 15 bases left in between. Germline CDR1 reads SGHNT; CDR2 reads YENEEA. CDR3 length equals 14 residues.

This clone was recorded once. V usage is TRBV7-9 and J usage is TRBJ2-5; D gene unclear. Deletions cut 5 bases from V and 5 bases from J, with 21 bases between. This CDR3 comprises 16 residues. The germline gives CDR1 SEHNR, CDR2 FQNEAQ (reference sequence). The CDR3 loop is CASSPAGGLTLETQYF. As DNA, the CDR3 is TGTGCCAGCAGCCCCGCCGGCGGTTTAACTTTGGAGACCCAGTACTTC.

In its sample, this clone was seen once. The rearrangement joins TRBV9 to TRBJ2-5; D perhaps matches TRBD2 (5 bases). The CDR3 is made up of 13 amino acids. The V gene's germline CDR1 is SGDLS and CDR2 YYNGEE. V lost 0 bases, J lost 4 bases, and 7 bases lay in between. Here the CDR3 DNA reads TGTGCCAGCAGCGTAGCCGGAGGAGAGACCCAGTACTTC. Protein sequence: CASSVAGGETQYF.